Listed below are T cell receptor beta chains from one sample, sequenced in a study of tumor and adjacent non-tumor tissue in lung cancer. TCRdb processed the multiplex PCR reads anew with MiXCR; each CDR3 protein has one entry. The sample yields approximately 82,000 distinct CDR3 sequences, over 60% seen once. The specimen sequenced was distant non-tumor lung tissue. These receptors originate from a man aged 65 to 79 with non-small cell lung cancer. Both conserved end residues are part of each CDR3. Fields, in order: J gene, clone size, D gene, CDR3 length, V gene, CDR3 DNA, CDR3 protein. D genes are given only for firm matches. Some rows have no size entry. The others give once, few or many, or a class for an expanded clone.

>TRBJ2-5|-|TRBD2|15|TRBV12-3/TRBV12-4
TGTGTCAGCAGAGGGCTAGCGGGAGTGGTGGAGACCCAATACTTC
CVSRGLAGVVETQYF
>TRBJ2-3|medium-sized|TRBD2|15|TRBV11-2
TGTGCCAGCAGCTTAGATCGGGGGGATACAGATACGCAGTATTTT
CASSLDRGDTDTQYF
>TRBJ2-1|-|-|14|TRBV6-6
TGTGCCACCAGTTACGCCCAGTCGATCAATGAGCAGTTCTTC
CATSYAQSINEQFF
>TRBJ2-7|once|-|15|TRBV6-5
TGTGCCGGCAGTTACTCGACAGAGACTGCATACGAGCAGTACTTC
CAGSYSTETAYEQYF
>TRBJ2-1|-|-|14|TRBV2
TGTGTCAGCAGTGGCGACTATGTCTCCAATGAGCAGTTCTTC
CVSSGDYVSNEQFF
>TRBJ1-4|-|-|15|TRBV9
TGTGCCAGCAGCGCCTCTGTCTCGTTTGATGAAAAACTGTTTTTT
CASSASVSFDEKLFF
>TRBJ2-2|-|-|15|TRBV6-2/TRBV6-3
TGTGCCAGCAGTCCCGGGATAGGGAAGACCGGGGAGCTGTTTTTT
CASSPGIGKTGELFF
>TRBJ2-5|-|-|13|TRBV29-1
TGCAACGTGGCCGATAGATCCCAAGAGACCCAGTACTTC
CNVADRSQETQYF
>TRBJ2-7|few|-|12|TRBV10-3
TGTGTCATCAGGAACCTACTGTATGAGCAGTACTTC
CVIRNLLYEQYF
>TRBJ2-5|-|-|17|TRBV4-3
TGCGCCAGCAGTCAAGAATTGTGGGGGTACGGCCAAGAGACCCAGTACTTC
CASSQELWGYGQETQYF
>TRBJ2-5|-|TRBD1|15|TRBV11-2
TGTGCCAGCACCCCGGGGACAGATGGGCAAGAGAACCAGTACTTC
CASTPGTDGQENQYF
>TRBJ2-7|-|-|14|TRBV11-2
TGTGTTAGGAGCTTAGTCGCGAGGACCTACGAGCAGTACTTC
CVRSLVARTYEQYF
>TRBJ1-2|-|TRBD1|16|TRBV29-1
TGCAGTGTCGTCCCGGGACAGGGAACGAGAGTCTATGGCTACGCCTTC
CSVVPGQGTRVYGYAF
>TRBJ2-6|many|-|15|TRBV29-1
TGCAGCGTTGACTTCTTGAACTCTGGGGCCAACGTCCTGACTTTC
CSVDFLNSGANVLTF
>TRBJ2-1|many|-|16|TRBV4-1
TGCGCCAGCAGCCGGTCCTTAGGGGGCTCCTACAATGAGCAGTTCTTC
CASSRSLGGSYNEQFF
>TRBJ2-3|once|-|14|TRBV11-3
TGTGTCAGCAGCTTTGGCGGGAAAACAGATAAGCAGTATTTT
CVSSFGGKTDKQYF
>TRBJ2-7|-|-|16|TRBV4-1
TGCGCAAGCATCCGGACACTATCGGGAGAGGGGGACGAGCAGTACTTC
CASIRTLSGEGDEQYF
>TRBJ2-1|-|TRBD2|16|TRBV6-2/TRBV6-3
TGTGCCAGCGGTGACGAGAGCGGGAGCCTCTACAATGAGCAGTTCTTC
CASGDESGSLYNEQFF
>TRBJ2-5|-|TRBD2|18|TRBV11-2
TGTGCCAGCAGCTTAGTATGGACTAGCAGGGGCCGACGAGAGACTCAGTACTTC
CASSLVWTSRGRRETQYF
>TRBJ2-3|few|-|13|TRBV11-3
TGTGCCAGCATCTTAGACCCCACAGATACGCAGTATTTT
CASILDPTDTQYF
>TRBJ2-2|-|-|16|TRBV11-2
TGTGCCAGCAACTTAGTGGGCACAGATGTTACCGGGGAGCTGTTTTTT
CASNLVGTDVTGELFF
>TRBJ1-5|many|TRBD1|15|TRBV6-5
TGTGCCAGCAGCCCTCGGGACAGGCTCAATCAGCCCCAGCATTTT
CASSPRDRLNQPQHF
>TRBJ2-3|many|-|13|TRBV6-2/TRBV6-3
TGTGCCAGCAGTTACTCGGGGGTCGATACGCAGTATTTT
CASSYSGVDTQYF
>TRBJ1-1|-|-|13|TRBV11-3
TGTGTCAGCAGCCCCCCGGCGAACACTGAAGGCTTCTTT
CVSSPPANTEGFF
>TRBJ1-4|-|TRBD1|15|TRBV6-5
TGTGCCAGCAGTGTGCAGACAGGGGGAGGAGATAAACTGTTTTTT
CASSVQTGGGDKLFF
>TRBJ1-1|-|-|12|TRBV20-1
TGCAGTGCTATGGCAGTGGAGGCTGAAGCTTTCTTT
CSAMAVEAEAFF
>TRBJ2-2|-|-|16|TRBV12-2
TGTGAAAGTCGCTTTGCCAGCGTTGAGGATTCCGGGGAGCTGTGTTTT
CESRFASVEDSGELCF
>TRBJ2-7|-|-|13|TRBV5-5
TGTGCCAACCAAAGCGCGGTGGGGACCGAGCAGTACTTC
CANQSAVGTEQYF
>TRBJ2-3|-|TRBD2|14|TRBV20-1
TGCAGTGCTCTTGCTAGCGGGGGTTCAGGTACGCAGTATTTT
CSALASGGSGTQYF
>TRBJ1-3|-|-|18|TRBV12-3/TRBV12-4
TGTGCCACCATTCGTCCCGGGAAAGGGATCGGCTCTGGAAACACAATATATTTT
CATIRPGKGIGSGNTIYF
>TRBJ2-7|many|TRBD1|14|TRBV6-1
TGTGCCAGCAGTCCGACAGGGGGCAAATACGAGCAGTACTTC
CASSPTGGKYEQYF
>TRBJ2-2|-|TRBD1|16|TRBV11-2
TGTGCCAGCAGCTTAGTAGCCACAGGGGTTGCCGGGGAGTTGCTTTTT
CASSLVATGVAGELLF
>TRBJ2-5|-|TRBD2|20|TRBV28
TGTGCCAGCAGTTTACTTGGCCTCCAGAATAGCGGGAGAGGGGAAGAGACACAGTACTTC
CASSLLGLQNSGRGEETQYF
>TRBJ2-1|-|-|11|TRBV6-5
TGTGCCAGCAATACCGGTAATGAGTGGTTCTTC
CASNTGNEWFF
>TRBJ1-1|-|-|13|TRBV11-1
TGTGCCAGCAGCGCCGACGGGCACACTGAAGCTTTCTTT
CASSADGHTEAFF
>TRBJ2-7|many|TRBD2|17|TRBV12-3/TRBV12-4
TGTGCCAGCAGTTCGCGGCCGGGACTAGCGGGAACCTACGAGCAGTACTTC
CASSSRPGLAGTYEQYF
>TRBJ1-2|-|-|14|TRBV6-5
TGTGCCACTCTGATGACCTCCACTAACTTTGGCTACACCTTC
CATLMTSTNFGYTF
>TRBJ2-1|-|-|14|TRBV11-2
TGTGCCAGCAGCAAGTCGTTAGGGGGAAATGAGCACTTCTTC
CASSKSLGGNEHFF
>TRBJ2-3|many|TRBD2|14|TRBV20-1
TGCAGTGCTGTGAGCGGGAGGGAAACAGATACGCAGTATTTT
CSAVSGRETDTQYF
>TRBJ2-3|-|-|15|TRBV30
TGTGCCTGGAGTGATCGCGTGAGCAGCACAAATACGCAATATTTT
CAWSDRVSSTNTQYF
>TRBJ1-1|-|-|14|TRBV7-8
TGTGCCAGCAGCTTAGCGCCAGGGAAAGCTGAAGCTTTCTTT
CASSLAPGKAEAFF
>TRBJ1-2|-|-|14|TRBV6-6
TGTGCCAACATCCCTAGACAGGTCTCAAGGCGCTACACCTTC
CANIPRQVSRRYTF
>TRBJ1-2|-|-|14|TRBV14
TGTGCTAGCAGCCAAGGGATATGCAACTATGGCTACACCTTC
CASSQGICNYGYTF
>TRBJ2-3|once|-|15|TRBV30
TGTGCCTGTAGTGATCGAGGGAGCAGCACAGATACGCAGTATTTT
CACSDRGSSTDTQYF
>TRBJ1-1|-|-|16|TRBV11-3
TGTGCCAGCAGCTTCCAGGACAGAACCCTGATCACTGAAGCTTCATTT
CASSFQDRTLITEASF
>TRBJ2-1|-|TRBD2|16|TRBV5-1
TGCGCCAGCAGCCTCCTAGCGGGAGGAGTGCGTAATGAGCAGTTCTTC
CASSLLAGGVRNEQFF
>TRBJ1-1|-|-|15|TRBV6-2/TRBV6-3
TGTGCCAGTCGACCTTTTTTGGGACAAAGAAGAGGAGCTTTCTTT
CASRPFLGQRRGAFF
>TRBJ1-1|-|-|16|TRBV11-3
TGTGTCAGCAGCTTCCGGGAGAGAACCCTGAACAATGAAGATTTCTTT
CVSSFRERTLNNEDFF
>TRBJ2-1|-|-|16|TRBV29-1
TGCAACGTTGAGGGAGTCACCCATCGGGACTACAATGAGCAGTTCTTC
CNVEGVTHRDYNEQFF
>TRBJ1-2|-|-|17|TRBV6-6
TGTGCCAGCAGTTACTCGATATTGGAAGGGTTCAACCATGGCTACACCTTC
CASSYSILEGFNHGYTF
>TRBJ2-6|-|-|12|TRBV6-2/TRBV6-3
TGTGCCTGCCGCACCGGGGCCAACGTCCTAACTTTC
CACRTGANVLTF
>TRBJ1-5|-|TRBD1|15|TRBV20-1
TGCAGTTCTGACCCGGACAGGGAGGAGAATCAGTCCCAGCATTTT
CSSDPDREENQSQHF